This T cell receptor (beta chain) was identified during a study of Ad26.COV2.S vaccination and SARS-CoV-2 variants. Across the study: Ad26.COV2.S given intramuscularly, once or twice 56 days apart.

Measured with immunoSEQ multiplex PCR; TCRdb has only the in-frame clones, and not every one. In the table there are some 520,000 clones, around nine tenths of which are singletons. Regarding treatment: around 19 received Ad26.COV2.S at low or high dose, single or two shots; a few received placebo; per-sample allocation not given. Sampling was performed 63 days after the first vaccine or placebo injection. Vaccine was an Ad26 vector expressing Wuhan-strain SARS-CoV-2 spike. Per germline, CDR1 PRHDT and CDR2 FYEKMQ (reference sequence). This CDR3 comprises 15 residues. Trimming took off 5 bases at V and 4 bases at J, with 17 bases between the two ends.

The sequencing used peripheral blood, collected in a trial of Ad26.COV2.S vaccine versus placebo. This clonotype originated in a person aged 18 to 59 who received the Ad26.COV2.S COVID-19 vaccine or a placebo. The V and J genes are TRBV13 and TRBJ2-5, with D hard to call. The CDR3 region is CASSRFTPQVETQYF. The CDR3 nucleotides are TGTGCCAGCAGCCGATTTACGCCGCAGGTAGAGACCCAGTACTTC.